This entry concerns a single T cell receptor beta chain. Its antigen is unidentified. The CDR3 is 15 amino acids. J was trimmed by 6 bases and V by 5 bases; bases with no gene match: 10. Germline values: CDR1 SGHTA, CDR2 FQGNSA. The data are from a study of chemoradiotherapy in HPV16-positive cancers. On the study more broadly: A couple of HPV16-positive patients' cells yielded candidate HPV-specific clones and common motifs.

Only in-frame clones appear in the TCRdb table, and some are missing; sequencing was by immunoSEQ multiplex PCR. The table has nearly 900 clones, approximately 88% seen once. Whole-study findings and limits: During treatment, candidate HPV-specific clones and E7-related motifs expanded in tumor.

The sample was tumor tissue, taken from a patient who underwent chemoradiotherapy. The V and J genes are TRBV7-2 and TRBJ2-7; 10 bases are shared with TRBD1. This TCR derives from a human donor with HPV-associated anogenital cancer. CDR3 bases: TGTGCCAGCAGCCCACCTGGGACAGGGGCAGGCGAGCAGTACTTC. Protein product: CASSPPGTGAGEQYF. The whole variable domain, filled in from reference TRBV7-2 and TRBJ2-7, reads GAGVSQSPSNKVTEKGKDVELRCDPISGHTALYWYRQSLGQGLEFLIYFQGNSAPDKSGLPSDRFSAERTGGSVSTLTIQRTQQEDSAVYLCASSPPGTGAGEQYFGPGTRLTVT.